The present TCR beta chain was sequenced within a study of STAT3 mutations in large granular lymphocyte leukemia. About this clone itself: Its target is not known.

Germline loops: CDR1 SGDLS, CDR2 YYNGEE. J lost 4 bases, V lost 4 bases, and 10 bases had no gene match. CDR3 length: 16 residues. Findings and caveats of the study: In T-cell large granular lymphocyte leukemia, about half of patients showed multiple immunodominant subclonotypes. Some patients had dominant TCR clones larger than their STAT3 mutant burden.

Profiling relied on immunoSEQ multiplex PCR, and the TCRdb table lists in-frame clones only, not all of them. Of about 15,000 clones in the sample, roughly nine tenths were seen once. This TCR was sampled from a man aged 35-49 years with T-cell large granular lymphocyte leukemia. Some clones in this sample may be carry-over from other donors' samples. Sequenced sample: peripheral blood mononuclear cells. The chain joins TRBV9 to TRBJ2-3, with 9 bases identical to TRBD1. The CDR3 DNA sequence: TGTGCCAGCAGCCCGGGACAGGGAGAAGGAGCAGATACGCAGTATTTT. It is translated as CASSPGQGEGADTQYF.